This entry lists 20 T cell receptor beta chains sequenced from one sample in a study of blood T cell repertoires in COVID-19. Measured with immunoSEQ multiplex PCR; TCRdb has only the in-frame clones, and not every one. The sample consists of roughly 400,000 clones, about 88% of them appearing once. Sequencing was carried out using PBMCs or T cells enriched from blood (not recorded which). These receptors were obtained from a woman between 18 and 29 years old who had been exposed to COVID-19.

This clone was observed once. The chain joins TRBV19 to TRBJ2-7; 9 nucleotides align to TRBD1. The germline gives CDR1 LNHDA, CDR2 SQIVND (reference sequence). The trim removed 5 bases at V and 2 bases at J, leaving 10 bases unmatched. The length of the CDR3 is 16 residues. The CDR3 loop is CASSSLGQGSPYEQYF. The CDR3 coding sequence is TGTGCCAGTAGTTCGCTTGGACAGGGGTCGCCCTACGAGCAGTACTTC. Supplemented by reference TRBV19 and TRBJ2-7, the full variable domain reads DGGITQSPKYLFRKEGQNVTLSCEQNLNHDAMYWYRQDPGQGLRLIYYSQIVNDFQKGDIAEGYSVSREKKESFPLTVTSAQKNPTAFYLCASSSLGQGSPYEQYFGPGTRLTVT.

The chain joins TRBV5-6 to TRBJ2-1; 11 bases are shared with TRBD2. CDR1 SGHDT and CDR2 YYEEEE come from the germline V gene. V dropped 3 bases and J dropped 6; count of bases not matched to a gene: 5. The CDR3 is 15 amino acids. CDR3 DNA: TGTGCCAGCAGCTCCGGGACTAGCGGTCCCAATGAGCAGTTCTTC. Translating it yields CASSSGTSGPNEQFF.

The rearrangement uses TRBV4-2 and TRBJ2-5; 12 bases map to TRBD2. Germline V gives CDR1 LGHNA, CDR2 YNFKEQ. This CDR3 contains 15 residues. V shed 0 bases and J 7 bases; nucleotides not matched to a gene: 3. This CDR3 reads CASSQEKLAGGTQYF. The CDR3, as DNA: TGTGCCAGCAGCCAAGAGAAACTAGCGGGAGGGACCCAGTACTTC.

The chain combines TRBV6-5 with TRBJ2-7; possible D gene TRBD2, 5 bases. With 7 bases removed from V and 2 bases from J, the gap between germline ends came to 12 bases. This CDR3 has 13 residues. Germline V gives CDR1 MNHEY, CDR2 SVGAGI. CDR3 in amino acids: CASMRVGTYEQYF. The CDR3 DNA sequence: TGTGCCAGCATGCGGGTTGGGACCTACGAGCAGTACTTC.

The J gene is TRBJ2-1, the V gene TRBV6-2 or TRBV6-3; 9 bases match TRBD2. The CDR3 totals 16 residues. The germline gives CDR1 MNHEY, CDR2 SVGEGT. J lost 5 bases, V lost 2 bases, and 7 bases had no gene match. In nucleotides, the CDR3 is TGTGCCAGCAGTTACGATAGCGGGGGTTTCAACAATGAGCAGTTCTTC. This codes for CASSYDSGGFNNEQFF.

The CDR3 sequence is CSVESGLGQGVGKQYF. DNA for the CDR3: TGCAGCGTTGAGAGCGGTCTAGGGCAGGGGGTTGGTAAGCAGTACTTC. This chain joins TRBV29-1 and TRBJ2-7; 7 nucleotides line up with TRBD1. Losses at the gene ends were 3 bases for V and 8 bases for J; bases not matched to a gene: 19. The germline gives CDR1 SQVTM, CDR2 ANQGSEA. The CDR3 runs 16 residues.

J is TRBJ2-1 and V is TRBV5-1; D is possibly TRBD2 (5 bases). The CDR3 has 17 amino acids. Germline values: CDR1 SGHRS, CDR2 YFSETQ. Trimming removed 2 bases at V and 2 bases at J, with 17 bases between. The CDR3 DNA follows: TGCGCCAGCAGCTTAGATGAGCGGCTGCCTCCCTACAATGAGCAGTTCTTC. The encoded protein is CASSLDERLPPYNEQFF.

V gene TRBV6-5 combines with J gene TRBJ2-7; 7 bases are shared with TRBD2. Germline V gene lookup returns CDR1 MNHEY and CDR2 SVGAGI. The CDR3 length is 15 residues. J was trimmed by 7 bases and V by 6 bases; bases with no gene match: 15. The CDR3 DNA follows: TGTGCCAGCAGCGGCGGGACCGGGGGGAGGTGGGAGCAGTACTTC. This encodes CASSGGTGGRWEQYF.

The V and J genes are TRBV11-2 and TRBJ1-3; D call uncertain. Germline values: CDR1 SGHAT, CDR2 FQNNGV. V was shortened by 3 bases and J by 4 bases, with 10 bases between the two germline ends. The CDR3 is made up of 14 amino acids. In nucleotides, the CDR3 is TGTGCCAGCAGCTTGTTTGCGCCAGGAAACACCATATATTTT. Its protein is CASSLFAPGNTIYF.

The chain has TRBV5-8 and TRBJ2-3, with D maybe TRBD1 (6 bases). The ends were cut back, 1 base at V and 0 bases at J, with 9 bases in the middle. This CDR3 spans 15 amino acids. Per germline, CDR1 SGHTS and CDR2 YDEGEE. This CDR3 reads CASSLTGPSTDTQYF. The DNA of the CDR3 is TGTGCCAGCAGCTTGACAGGGCCTAGCACAGATACGCAGTATTTT.

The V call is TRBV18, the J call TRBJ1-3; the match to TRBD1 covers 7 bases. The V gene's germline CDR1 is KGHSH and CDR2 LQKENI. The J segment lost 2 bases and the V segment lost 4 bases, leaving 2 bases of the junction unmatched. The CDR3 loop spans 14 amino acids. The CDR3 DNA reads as TGTGCCAGCTCACTAGGGACAGCTGGAAACACCATATATTTT. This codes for CASSLGTAGNTIYF.

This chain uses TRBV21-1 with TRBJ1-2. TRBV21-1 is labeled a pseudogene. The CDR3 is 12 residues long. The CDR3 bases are TGTGCCAGCGTGAGTGCTAACTATGGCTACACCTTC. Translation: CASVSANYGYTF.

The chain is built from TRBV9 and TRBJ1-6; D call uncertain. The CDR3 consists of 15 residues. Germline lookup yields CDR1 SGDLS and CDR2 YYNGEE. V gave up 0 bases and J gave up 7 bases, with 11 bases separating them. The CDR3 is CASSVEWGGNSPLHF. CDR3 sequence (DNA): TGTGCCAGCAGCGTAGAGTGGGGAGGGAATTCACCCCTCCACTTT.

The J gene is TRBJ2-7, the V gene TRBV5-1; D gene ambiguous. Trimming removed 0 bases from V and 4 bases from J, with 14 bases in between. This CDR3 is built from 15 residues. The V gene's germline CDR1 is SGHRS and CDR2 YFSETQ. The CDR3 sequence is CASSLAERNWYEQYF. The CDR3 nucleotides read TGCGCCAGCAGCTTGGCCGAGAGGAACTGGTACGAGCAGTACTTC. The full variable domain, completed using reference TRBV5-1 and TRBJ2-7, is KAGVTQTPRYLIKTRGQQVTLSCSPISGHRSVSWYQQTPGQGLQFLFEYFSETQRNKGNFPGRFSGRQFSNSRSEMNVSTLELGDSALYLCASSLAERNWYEQYFGPGTRLTVT.

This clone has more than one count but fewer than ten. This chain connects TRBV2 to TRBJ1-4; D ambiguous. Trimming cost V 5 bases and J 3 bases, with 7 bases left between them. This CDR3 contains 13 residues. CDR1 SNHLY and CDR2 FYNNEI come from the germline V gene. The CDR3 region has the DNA TGTGCCAGCAGTTGGAGTCCTAATGAAAAACTGTTTTTT. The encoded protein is CASSWSPNEKLFF. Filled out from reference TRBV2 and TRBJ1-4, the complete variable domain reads EPEVTQTPSHQVTQMGQEVILRCVPISNHLYFYWYRQILGQKVEFLVSFYNNEISEKSEIFDDQFSVERPDGSNFTLKIRSTKLEDSAMYFCASSWSPNEKLFFGSGTQLSVL.

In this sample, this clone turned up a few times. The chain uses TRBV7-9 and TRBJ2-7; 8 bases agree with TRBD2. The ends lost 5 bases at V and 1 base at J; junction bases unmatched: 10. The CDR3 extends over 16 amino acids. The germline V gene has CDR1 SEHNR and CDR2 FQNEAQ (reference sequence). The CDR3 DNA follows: TGTGCCAGCAGCCCACCCGGCGGGGGGAGGTCCTACGAGCAGTACTTC. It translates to CASSPPGGGRSYEQYF.

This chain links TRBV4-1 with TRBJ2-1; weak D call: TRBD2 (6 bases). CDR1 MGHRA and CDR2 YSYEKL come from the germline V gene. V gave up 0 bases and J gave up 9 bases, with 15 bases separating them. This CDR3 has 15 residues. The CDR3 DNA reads TGCGCCAGCAGCCAAGATGGGGGGAGAGTGGCTGAGCAGTTCTTC. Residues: CASSQDGGRVAEQFF.

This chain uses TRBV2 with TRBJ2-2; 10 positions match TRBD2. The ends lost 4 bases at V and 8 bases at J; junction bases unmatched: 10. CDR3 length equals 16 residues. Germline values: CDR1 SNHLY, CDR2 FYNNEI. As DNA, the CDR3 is TGTGCCAGCAGTGGGAGCGGGAGGGCCGCAGGGGGGGAGCTGTTTTTT. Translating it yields CASSGSGRAAGGELFF. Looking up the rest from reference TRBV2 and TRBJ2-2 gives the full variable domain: EPEVTQTPSHQVTQMGQEVILRCVPISNHLYFYWYRQILGQKVEFLVSFYNNEISEKSEIFDDQFSVERPDGSNFTLKIRSTKLEDSAMYFCASSGSGRAAGGELFFGEGSRLTVL.

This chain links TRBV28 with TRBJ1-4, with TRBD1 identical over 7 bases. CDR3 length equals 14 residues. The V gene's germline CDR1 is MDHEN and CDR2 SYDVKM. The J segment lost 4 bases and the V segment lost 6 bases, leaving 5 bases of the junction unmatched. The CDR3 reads CASSRDRLNEKLFF. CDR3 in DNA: TGTGCCAGCAGCCGGGACAGACTTAATGAAAAACTGTTTTTT.

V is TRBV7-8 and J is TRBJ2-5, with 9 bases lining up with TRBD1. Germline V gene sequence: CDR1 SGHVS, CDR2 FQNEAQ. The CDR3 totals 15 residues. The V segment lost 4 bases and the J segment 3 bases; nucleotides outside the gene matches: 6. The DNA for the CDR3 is TGTGCCAGCAGCTCAAGACAGGGGGTGAAAGAGACCCAGTACTTC. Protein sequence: CASSSRQGVKETQYF.